The rows below give T cell receptor beta chains drawn from one sample of a study of regulatory T cells in long-lasting Graves disease. TCRdb recomputed calls from the multiplex PCR reads with MiXCR, one row per CDR3 protein. The sample consists of about 530,000 distinct CDR3 sequences, 15% to 20% of them appearing once. These data were likewise used in another study, on T cells in Graves' hyperthyroidism and ophthalmopathy.

Sequenced material: peripheral blood mononuclear cells (PBMCs), taken at new diagnosis, from a patient treated with antithyroid drugs. The receptors originated from a middle-aged woman with Graves disease. CDR3s include the opening cysteine and the closing phenylalanine or tryptophan. A D gene is named only where the DNA matches it firmly. The listing skips clone size in some rows; elsewhere it reads once, few, many or a size class.

j_call: TRBJ1-5
clone_size: many
d_call: NA
v_call: TRBV2
cdr3_nt: TGTGCCAGCAGTGAAGGAGGCGGGGGCAATCAGCCCCAGCATTTT
cdr3_aa: CASSEGGGGNQPQHF

j_call: TRBJ2-4
clone_size: NA
d_call: NA
v_call: TRBV29-1
cdr3_nt: TGCAGCGTTAGCGACCATGGCATTCAGTACTTC
cdr3_aa: CSVSDHGIQYF

j_call: TRBJ2-5
clone_size: few
d_call: NA
v_call: TRBV5-4
cdr3_nt: TGTGCCAGCAGCTTGGATGGGACCAAACAAGAGACCCAGTACTTC
cdr3_aa: CASSLDGTKQETQYF

j_call: TRBJ1-1
clone_size: many
d_call: NA
v_call: TRBV2
cdr3_nt: TGTGCCAGCAGTGTGGGCGGTATAGCTGAAGCTTTCTTT
cdr3_aa: CASSVGGIAEAFF

j_call: TRBJ2-7
clone_size: NA
d_call: NA
v_call: TRBV20-1
cdr3_nt: TGCAGTGCTAGAGATCTCGTGGTGCAGTACTTC
cdr3_aa: CSARDLVVQYF

j_call: TRBJ2-1
clone_size: few
d_call: TRBD2
v_call: TRBV7-2
cdr3_nt: TGTGCCAGCAGCTTGCAGCGGGGGGGCCCCAGGTTCTTC
cdr3_aa: CASSLQRGGPRFF

j_call: TRBJ2-1
clone_size: few
d_call: TRBD2
v_call: TRBV29-1
cdr3_nt: TGCAGCGTTGTCGGGGCCACAAAACCGACTAGCGGGGGGTACAATGAGCAGTTCTTC
cdr3_aa: CSVVGATKPTSGGYNEQFF

j_call: TRBJ1-1
clone_size: few
d_call: TRBD1
v_call: TRBV12-3/TRBV12-4
cdr3_nt: TGTGCCAGCAGTTACCGTGACAGGGCCACTGAAGCTTTCTTT
cdr3_aa: CASSYRDRATEAFF

j_call: TRBJ1-1
clone_size: few
d_call: NA
v_call: TRBV3-1
cdr3_nt: TGTGCCAGCAGTTACGCCACAGGGACGAACACTGAAGCTTTCTTT
cdr3_aa: CASSYATGTNTEAFF

j_call: TRBJ1-5
clone_size: many
d_call: TRBD1
v_call: TRBV20-1
cdr3_nt: TGCAGTGCTACCCCGGGACAGGTTAAACGGCCCCAGCATTTT
cdr3_aa: CSATPGQVKRPQHF